The 20 T cell receptor beta chains in this list originate from one sample, sequenced in a study of shared clonotypes between healthy human individuals. TCRdb keeps only in-frame clones here, not all; method: immunoSEQ multiplex PCR. The sample has 2,100,000 or so clones; approximately 96% are singletons. Sequenced input: naive CD4+ T cells sorted from blood. Regarding subset: CD45RA+ positively selected. Receptor source: a man in his late teens or twenties in good health.

The chain has TRBV6-1 and TRBJ2-1; D unclear. The CDR3 loop spans 15 amino acids. Germline values: CDR1 MNHNS, CDR2 SASEGT. Trimming pared 6 bases from V and 4 bases from J, leaving 16 bases between. CDR3 coding DNA: TGTGCCAGCAGATCCAGCCAGGCGACTTACAATGAGCAGTTCTTC. This translates into CASRSSQATYNEQFF.

The chain has TRBV13 and TRBJ1-1, with 7 positions matching TRBD1. Germline CDR1 PRHDT, CDR2 FYEKMQ (reference sequence). V trimming: 4 bases; J trimming: 0 bases; junction bases outside the gene matches: 2. The CDR3 spans 14 residues. CDR3 nucleotide sequence: TGTGCCAGCAGCTGGGGGACAGTGAACACTGAAGCTTTCTTT. This encodes CASSWGTVNTEAFF.

This chain uses TRBV11-3 with TRBJ2-7, with TRBD2 matching over 10 bases. With V trimmed by 5 bases and J by 3 bases, 4 bases remained unmatched. Germline-derived CDR1 and CDR2 are SGHNT and YENEEA. The CDR3 is 14 residues long. CDR3: CASSHPSGSYEQYF. The CDR3 region has the DNA TGTGCCAGCAGCCATCCTAGCGGGAGCTACGAGCAGTACTTC.

This chain joins TRBV25-1 and TRBJ2-1; D possibly corresponds to TRBD2 (5 bases). The CDR3 loop spans 15 amino acids. Germline CDR1 MGHDK, CDR2 SYGVNS. V lost 3 bases, J lost 2 bases, and 11 bases lay in between. The CDR3 DNA reads TGTGCCAGCAGTGATGCGAGCGGCCCCTACAATGAGCAGTTCTTC. The encoded protein is CASSDASGPYNEQFF. Combining the CDR3 with reference TRBV25-1 and TRBJ2-1 gives the whole variable domain EADIYQTPRYLVIGTGKKITLECSQTMGHDKMYWYQQDPGMELHLIHYSYGVNSTEKGDLSSESTVSRIRTEHFPLTLESARPSHTSQYLCASSDASGPYNEQFFGPGTRLTVL.

The gene calls are TRBV18 and TRBJ1-1; TRBD1 matches 10 bases. Germline values: CDR1 KGHSH, CDR2 LQKENI. The V and J ends lost 1 base and 5 bases, in that order; junction bases with no gene match: 7. The CDR3 spans 16 residues. The CDR3 protein is CASSPRDRGERTEAFF. CDR3 coding DNA: TGTGCCAGCTCACCACGGGACAGGGGTGAGAGGACTGAAGCTTTCTTT. The full variable domain, rest sourced from reference TRBV18 and TRBJ1-1, is NAGVMQNPRHLVRRRGQEARLRCSPMKGHSHVYWYRQLPEEGLKFMVYLQKENIIDESGMPKERFSAEFPKEGPSILRIQQVVRGDSAAYFCASSPRDRGERTEAFFGQGTRLTVV.

This clone was detected only once. This rearrangement joins TRBV6-6 to TRBJ1-6, with TRBD1 matching over 9 bases. Germline-derived CDR1 and CDR2 are MNHNY and SVGAGI (reference sequence). Trimming took 7 bases from V and 8 from J; bases not matched to a gene: 3. The CDR3 totals 13 residues. The CDR3 DNA reads TGTGCCAGCATTCGACAGGGGGATTCACCCCTCCACTTT. Translation gives CASIRQGDSPLHF.

This chain joins TRBV18 and TRBJ2-3, with 9 bases lining up with TRBD2. Germline V lookup: CDR1 KGHSH, CDR2 LQKENI. Trimming at V came to 5 bases and at J to 0 bases, leaving 6 bases not matched to a gene. CDR3 length: 16 residues. Here the CDR3 reads CASSSTSGPSTDTQYF. In DNA form, the CDR3 reads TGTGCCAGCTCATCCACTAGCGGGCCTAGCACAGATACGCAGTATTTT.

To note about this clone: Other nucleotide sequences in the sample specify the same CDR3. V gene TRBV6-6 combines with J gene TRBJ2-7; TRBD1 might be the D (6 bases). V was clipped by 6 bases and J by 4 bases, with 7 bases between them. CDR1 and CDR2 (germline): MNHNY, SVGAGI (reference sequence). This CDR3 contains 11 residues. CDR3 bases: TGTGCCAGCAGGGGGGCTTACGAGCAGTACTTC. Residues: CASRGAYEQYF.

This clone was detected a few times. Other nucleotide sequences from this sample produce the same CDR3. The chain carries TRBV10-2 and TRBJ2-5, with D hard to call. The CDR3 loop spans 12 amino acids. Trimming removed 4 bases at V and 2 bases at J, with 5 bases between. Germline V gives CDR1 WSHSY, CDR2 SAAADI. The CDR3, as DNA: TGCGCCAGCAGTGCACAGCAAGAGACCCAGTACTTC. This sequence encodes CASSAQQETQYF.

The chain is built from TRBV7-2 and TRBJ2-3, with 7 nucleotides matching TRBD2. CDR3 size: 14 residues. The V gene end was trimmed by 6 bases and the J gene end by 2 bases; junction bases not matched to a gene: 5. The V gene's germline CDR1 is SGHTA and CDR2 FQGNSA. The CDR3 DNA follows: TGTGCCAGCAGGGGGAAGCGGGACACAGATACGCAGTATTTT. Translating gives CASRGKRDTDTQYF.

Comment on this clone: At the DNA level, this CDR3 is encoded by other sequences in the same sample as well. The chain combines TRBV19 with TRBJ2-1; D is perhaps TRBD2 (6 bases). Germline CDR1 LNHDA, CDR2 SQIVND (reference sequence). The CDR3 contains 11 residues. CDR3 sequence reads: CASGTYNEQFF. The CDR3 DNA reads TGTGCTAGCGGCACCTACAATGAGCAGTTCTTC.

The chain combines TRBV18 with TRBJ2-7; no firm D call. V lost 3 bases and J 5 bases, leaving 11 bases between the germline ends. The CDR3 runs to 13 residues. Germline V gene lookup returns CDR1 KGHSH and CDR2 LQKENI. CDR3 amino acids: CASSPTLVDEQYF. In DNA, the CDR3 is TGTGCCAGCTCACCCACGTTGGTCGACGAGCAGTACTTC.

The rearrangement links TRBV15 to TRBJ2-7; TRBD1 matches at 10 bases. Germline V gives CDR1 LNHNV, CDR2 YYDKDF (reference sequence). This CDR3 is 15 amino acids long. The junction had 7 bases not matched to a gene; V was cut back by 3 bases and J by 5 bases. The CDR3 region is CATSSPGQGMHEQYF. The DNA for the CDR3 is TGTGCCACCAGCAGCCCGGGACAGGGGATGCACGAGCAGTACTTC.

This chain uses TRBV30 with TRBJ1-6; D is perhaps TRBD1 (6 bases). V was pared by 1 base and J by 7 bases, with 11 bases between. Germline V gives CDR1 GTSNPN, CDR2 SVGIG (reference sequence). CDR3 length: 14 amino acids. The CDR3 protein is CAWSADSINSPLHF. CDR3 nucleotide sequence: TGTGCCTGGAGTGCGGACAGCATCAATTCACCCCTCCACTTT.

V and J are TRBV2 and TRBJ2-2, with unresolved D. V lost 1 base to trimming and J lost 6 bases, with 9 bases between them. Looked up from germline, CDR1 is SNHLY and CDR2 is FYNNEI. The CDR3 loop spans 14 amino acids. The CDR3 DNA reads TGTGCCAGCAGTGAAGTTCCCCAGGCCGGGGAGCTGTTTTTT. Its translation: CASSEVPQAGELFF.

This clone was seen just once. The gene calls are TRBV9 and TRBJ1-4; 7 nucleotides agree with TRBD1. CDR1 SGDLS and CDR2 YYNGEE come from the germline V gene. CDR3 length equals 15 residues. The V and J ends lost 4 bases and 6 bases, in that order; junction bases with no gene match: 9. The CDR3 spells CASSPRGATYEKLFF. CDR3 in DNA: TGTGCCAGCAGCCCCAGGGGGGCGACGTATGAAAAACTGTTTTTT. The entire variable domain, with the rest obtained from reference TRBV9 and TRBJ1-4, is as follows: DSGVTQTPKHLITATGQRVTLRCSPRSGDLSVYWYQQSLDQGLQFLIQYYNGEERAKGNILERFSAQQFPDLHSELNLSSLELGDSALYFCASSPRGATYEKLFFGSGTQLSVL.

Turning to this clone: Other DNA sequences of this sample code for an identical CDR3. The chain combines TRBV7-2 with TRBJ2-3; D call uncertain. This CDR3 is 12 amino acids long. Trimming removed 3 bases from V and 3 bases from J, with 4 bases in between. Per germline, CDR1 SGHTA and CDR2 FQGNSA. Here the CDR3 DNA reads TGTGCCAGCAGCTTTTTAACAGATACGCAGTATTTT. Amino acid sequence: CASSFLTDTQYF.

This chain links TRBV7-2 with TRBJ2-1, with D possibly being TRBD1 or TRBD2 (5 bases each). The CDR3 sequence is 13 residues long. The ends were cut back, 6 bases at V and 6 bases at J, with 12 bases in the middle. Germline CDR1 is SGHTA and CDR2 is FQGNSA. The DNA for the CDR3 is TGTGCCAGCAGGTTACGGGACCCCAATGAGCAGTTCTTC. It is translated as CASRLRDPNEQFF. The variable domain in full, with the rest retrieved from reference TRBV7-2 and TRBJ2-1, is GAGVSQSPSNKVTEKGKDVELRCDPISGHTALYWYRQSLGQGLEFLIYFQGNSAPDKSGLPSDRFSAERTGGSVSTLTIQRTQQEDSAVYLCASRLRDPNEQFFGPGTRLTVL.

The rearrangement joins TRBV7-9 to TRBJ2-5; D perhaps matches TRBD2 (6 bases). The CDR3 spans 17 residues. The germline V gene encodes CDR1 SEHNR and CDR2 FQNEAQ (reference sequence). With 5 bases removed from V and 4 bases from J, the gap between germline ends came to 23 bases. CDR3 amino acids: CASSLDQGGVGGETQYF. The DNA of the CDR3 is TGTGCCAGCAGCCTAGACCAGGGAGGCGTTGGCGGAGAGACCCAGTACTTC.

This chain joins TRBV7-9 and TRBJ2-5; perhaps TRBD2 as D (5 bases). Trimming took off 6 bases at V and 5 bases at J, with 13 bases between the two ends. Germline-derived CDR1 and CDR2 are SEHNR and FQNEAQ (reference sequence). The CDR3 totals 13 residues. The DNA of the CDR3 is TGTGCCAGCAGAACTAGAACCCAGGAGACCCAGTACTTC. Translation gives CASRTRTQETQYF. Supplemented by reference TRBV7-9 and TRBJ2-5, the full variable domain reads DTGVSQNPRHKITKRGQNVTFRCDPISEHNRLYWYRQTLGQGPEFLTYFQNEAQLEKSRLLSDRFSAERPKGSFSTLEIQRTEQGDSAMYLCASRTRTQETQYFGPGTRLLVL.